This T cell receptor (beta chain) was sequenced in a study of regulatory T cells in long-lasting Graves disease. Whole-study results and caveats: No thyroid tissue was studied; the work used peripheral blood only.

The time point denotes: newly diagnosed GD, antithyroid drugs for less than 3 months. Construction of the TCR library relied on RNA isolated from PBMCs. This clonotype was seen at least ten times. The target antigen is unknown. Relying on iRepertoire HTBI primers and Arm-PCR of CDR3 regions, the team built TCR beta libraries. TCRdb re-analysed the multiplex PCR reads in MiXCR, keeping a single row per CDR3 protein. Here the sample spans about 440,000 distinct CDR3 sequences, about 15% being singletons. Trimming pared 1 base from V and 2 bases from J, leaving 12 bases between. Germline CDR1 DFQATT, CDR2 SNEGSKA (reference sequence). There are 14 residues in the CDR3. These data were also filed under a second study, of T cells in Graves' hyperthyroidism and ophthalmopathy. That publication notes: Thyroid ultrasound, orbital computed tomography, clinical symptoms, and serum thyroxine and TRAb underpinned diagnoses.

This chain uses TRBV20-1 with TRBJ2-7, with no clear D. This sequence was found in a woman aged 25 to 39 with Graves disease. The sequenced sample was peripheral blood mononuclear cells (PBMCs), obtained at new diagnosis, from a patient treated with antithyroid drugs. For the CDR3, the DNA is TGCAGTGCTAGAGGGGTAAGGTCCACCTACGAGCAGTACTTC. Translated, it gives CSARGVRSTYEQYF.